Only a few counts were recorded for the clone carrying this T cell receptor (beta chain). Here immunoSEQ multiplex PCR was the method, and the copy in TCRdb shows in-frame clones only, minus some. The repertoire consists of tens of thousands of clones, with around 94% occurring once and the leading ten covering roughly 3%. The data belong to a study of cytomegalovirus exposure and HLA in healthy donors. Study in general: The approximately 700 first-cohort repertoires shared a platform with the approximately 110 validation repertoires, as reported in a later analysis.

Material: PBMCs. The sequence derives from a young woman in good health and CMV-seropositive.

CDR3 nucleotide sequence: TGTGCCAGCAGTGTTCCAAAACAGCCGACCGGGGAGCTGTTTTTT. Protein sequence: CASSVPKQPTGELFF. The chain carries TRBV28 and TRBJ2-2, with D unclear. Between the trimmed V and J ends, which lost 5 bases and 5 bases, there was a span of 15 bases. The CDR3 is 15 amino acids. Germline V CDR1 and CDR2: MDHEN, SYDVKM.